Sequencing of this T cell receptor beta chain was carried out in a study of T cells in Graves' hyperthyroidism and ophthalmopathy. RNA transcripts were the template for amplifying TCR beta CDR3 regions. The TCR CDR3 was amplified in a first-round RT-PCR using the HTBI primer set. TCRdb fed the multiplex PCR reads into MiXCR, producing one record per CDR3 protein. Of about 350,000 distinct CDR3 sequences in the sample, around 14% were seen once. Per the germline V gene, CDR1 is MNHNS and CDR2 is SASEGT. The CDR3 is 17 residues long. V gave up 3 bases and J gave up 0 bases, with 15 bases separating them. Many counts were recorded for this clonotype. A patient was excluded if there was uncontrolled infection, other autoimmune disease, pregnancy or lactation.

The TCR sequence derives from a woman aged 25 to 39 with Graves' hyperthyroidism. Input material: blood. The V gene is TRBV6-1, the J gene TRBJ1-3; TRBD1 is a possible D gene (5 bases). The CDR3 reads CASSEPLGGGSGNTIYF. The DNA for the CDR3 is TGTGCCAGCAGTGAGCCACTTGGGGGGGGCTCTGGAAACACCATATATTTT.